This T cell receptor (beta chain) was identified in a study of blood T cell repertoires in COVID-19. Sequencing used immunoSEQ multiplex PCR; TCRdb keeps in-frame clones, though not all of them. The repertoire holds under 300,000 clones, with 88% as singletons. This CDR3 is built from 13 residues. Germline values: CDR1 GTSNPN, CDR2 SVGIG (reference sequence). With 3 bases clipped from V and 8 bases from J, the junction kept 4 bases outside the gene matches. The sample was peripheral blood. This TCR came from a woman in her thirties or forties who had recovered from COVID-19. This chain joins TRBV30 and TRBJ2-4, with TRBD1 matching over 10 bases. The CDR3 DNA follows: TGTGCCTGGAGCCATGACAGGGGGCACATTCAGTACTTC. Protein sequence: CAWSHDRGHIQYF.